Below, 21 T cell receptor beta chains from the same sample are listed, as sequenced in a study of STAT3 mutations in large granular lymphocyte leukemia. Study results and caveats: At least one immunodominant TCR beta clonotype appeared in every T-cell large granular lymphocyte leukemia patient.

The data were produced by immunoSEQ multiplex PCR, yet TCRdb's version contains in-frame clones alone and is incomplete. Seen here are some 31,000 clones, approximately 86% observed once, and the top ten hold over 9.5%. For these receptors, no antigen is known. Sequenced input: peripheral blood mononuclear cells. These receptors were collected from a man aged 55 to 70 with T-cell large granular lymphocyte leukemia. Some clones in this sample may be carry-over from other donors' samples.

The gene calls are TRBV28 and TRBJ2-2, with 8 nucleotides matching TRBD1. Germline-derived CDR1 and CDR2 are MDHEN and SYDVKM. V lost 6 bases and J lost 5; bases outside the gene matches: 17. This CDR3 has 18 amino acids. The DNA for the CDR3 is TGTGCCAGCAGCGCTAATGGGCCAGGGGGCATTGATACCGGGGAGCTGTTTTTT. As protein: CASSANGPGGIDTGELFF.

This chain's CDR3 is CASSEWLAGRETQYF. Written as DNA, the CDR3 is TGTGCCAGCAGTGAATGGCTAGCAGGGCGAGAGACCCAGTACTTC. This chain uses TRBV2 with TRBJ2-5, with D perhaps assigned TRBD1 or TRBD2 (5 bases each). The germline CDR1 and CDR2 sequences are SNHLY and FYNNEI. The CDR3 has 15 residues. Trimming removed 2 bases from V and 4 bases from J, with 14 bases in between.

The chain carries TRBV28 and TRBJ2-7; 8 nucleotides agree with TRBD2. V gave up 8 bases and J gave up 3 bases; unmatched junction bases: 9. This CDR3 spans 14 amino acids. Germline V CDR1 and CDR2: MDHEN, SYDVKM. The CDR3 DNA follows: TGTGCCAGCTCTCTTAGCGGGGACTACTACGAGCAGTACTTC. It translates to CASSLSGDYYEQYF. Full variable domain (missing parts from reference TRBV28 and TRBJ2-7): DVKVTQSSRYLVKRTGEKVFLECVQDMDHENMFWYRQDPGLGLRLIYFSYDVKMKEKGDIPEGYSVSREKKERFSLILESASTNQTSMYLCASSLSGDYYEQYFGPGTRLTVT.

The gene calls are TRBV19 and TRBJ1-2; D possibly corresponds to TRBD1 (6 bases). The CDR3 totals 14 residues. With 8 bases removed from V and 8 bases from J, the gap between germline ends came to 21 bases. Germline V CDR1 and CDR2: LNHDA, SQIVND (reference sequence). Written as DNA, the CDR3 is TGTGCCAGTGAAGTGGGCCAGGGGTCGGCCGGCTACACCTTC. Its translation is CASEVGQGSAGYTF.

The chain employs TRBV7-9 and TRBJ1-5; 9 bases fit TRBD1. Germline lookup yields CDR1 SEHNR and CDR2 FQNEAQ (reference sequence). The V and J ends lost 5 bases and 7 bases, in that order; junction bases with no gene match: 12. The CDR3 runs 16 residues. For the CDR3, the DNA is TGTGCCAGCAGCCCGAGTGACAGGGGGTTGTTGCAGCCCCAGCATTTT. This codes for CASSPSDRGLLQPQHF.

The rearrangement joins TRBV5-1 to TRBJ2-2; a possible D gene is TRBD2 (5 bases). The germline CDR1 and CDR2 sequences are SGHRS and YFSETQ. The CDR3 totals 15 residues. The ends were cut back, 0 bases at V and 8 bases at J, with 14 bases in the middle. CDR3 in DNA: TGCGCCAGCAGCTTGGAGGTCGGGGAGACAGGGGAGCTGTTTTTT. It encodes CASSLEVGETGELFF.

This clone was seen just once. J is TRBJ2-1 and V is TRBV5-1; the match to TRBD1 covers 11 bases. Germline assignment: CDR1 SGHRS and CDR2 YFSETQ. This CDR3 has 15 residues. V dropped 4 bases and J dropped 5; count of bases not matched to a gene: 5. For the CDR3, the DNA is TGCGCCAGCAGCCCCGGGACAGGGGGAGACAATGAGCAGTTCTTC. This translates into CASSPGTGGDNEQFF.

This chain connects TRBV5-1 to TRBJ1-4; TRBD1 might be the D (5 bases). Looked up from germline, CDR1 is SGHRS and CDR2 is YFSETQ. The CDR3 is made up of 16 amino acids. V was pared by 0 bases and J by 4 bases, with 13 bases between. CDR3 region: CASSLAPGQDNEKLFF. CDR3 sequence (DNA): TGCGCCAGCAGCTTGGCACCGGGGCAGGATAATGAAAAACTGTTTTTT.

The chain uses TRBV27 and TRBJ2-2; TRBD1 aligns across 8 bases. Trimming removed 3 bases from V and 6 bases from J; junction bases left unmatched: 6. Germline assignment: CDR1 MNHEY and CDR2 SMNVEV (reference sequence). This CDR3 region has 15 residues. CDR3 sequence: CASSFRTGFPGELFF. In nucleotides, the CDR3 is TGTGCCAGCAGTTTCCGGACAGGGTTCCCCGGGGAGCTGTTTTTT.

This clone has a handful of counts. This rearrangement joins TRBV5-1 to TRBJ2-5; 8 bases map to TRBD1. The J segment lost 4 bases and the V segment lost 4 bases, leaving 6 bases of the junction unmatched. Germline V gene lookup returns CDR1 SGHRS and CDR2 YFSETQ. CDR3 length equals 14 residues. CDR3 residues: CASSTNRGAETQYF. For the CDR3, the DNA is TGCGCCAGCAGCACCAACAGGGGGGCAGAGACCCAGTACTTC.

V is TRBV6-4 and J is TRBJ2-7; D perhaps matches TRBD1 (6 bases). V lost 6 bases and J 0 bases, leaving 6 bases between the germline ends. The CDR3 runs to 12 residues. The germline gives CDR1 MRHNA, CDR2 SNTAGT. In DNA form, the CDR3 reads TGTGCCAGCAGGACAGGCTCCTACGAGCAGTACTTC. This translates into CASRTGSYEQYF.

This chain's CDR3 is CARSSTGQPQHF. As DNA, the CDR3 is TGTGCCAGAAGCTCGACGGGCCAGCCCCAGCATTTT. The chain uses TRBV5-3 and TRBJ1-5; D gene unclear. TRBV5-3 is identified as an open reading frame with a role that is uncertain. This CDR3 has 12 residues. The V gene lost 3 bases and the J gene lost 7 bases, with 8 bases spanning the gap.

This chain links TRBV6-5 with TRBJ1-6; D is undetermined. Deletions cut 0 bases from V and 10 bases from J, with 13 bases between. CDR3 length: 15 residues. Germline CDR1 MNHEY, CDR2 SVGAGI. DNA for the CDR3: TGTGCCAGCAGTTACTCGATCCTTTCCAGGTCACCCCTCCACTTT. Amino acid sequence: CASSYSILSRSPLHF.

The chain combines TRBV5-6 with TRBJ1-5; 7 bases fit TRBD1. Germline V gene sequence: CDR1 SGHDT, CDR2 YYEEEE. The trim removed 3 bases at V and 9 bases at J, leaving 6 bases unmatched. This CDR3 has 13 residues. CDR3 sequence: CASSSDRAMPQHF. The CDR3 DNA sequence: TGTGCCAGCAGCTCCGACAGGGCAATGCCCCAGCATTTT.

This clone was counted a single time. The chain couples TRBV5-1 to TRBJ2-5, with 7 nucleotides matching TRBD2. Per germline, CDR1 SGHRS and CDR2 YFSETQ. CDR3 length equals 14 residues. The junction had 5 bases not matched to a gene; V was cut back by 2 bases and J by 4 bases. The CDR3 nucleotides are TGCGCCAGCAGCTTTGGCGGGAGAGGAGAGACCCAGTACTTC. This translates into CASSFGGRGETQYF.

The gene calls are TRBV6-6 and TRBJ1-3, with D possibly matching TRBD1 (5 bases). Germline V CDR1 and CDR2: MNHNY, SVGAGI (reference sequence). The V gene lost 2 bases and the J gene lost 1 base, with 12 bases spanning the gap. This CDR3 has 16 amino acids. For the CDR3, the DNA is TGTGCCAGCAGTTACCAGACAGCATCTTCTGGAAACACCATATATTTT. Translation gives CASSYQTASSGNTIYF.

The chain recombines TRBV6-5 with TRBJ2-3; tentatively, D is TRBD1 (6 bases). Germline values: CDR1 MNHEY, CDR2 SVGAGI. Trimming cost V 0 bases and J 2 bases, with 9 bases left between them. CDR3 size: 15 residues. The DNA for the CDR3 is TGTGCCAGCAGTTACTCGGGACACTACACAGATACGCAGTATTTT. Amino acids: CASSYSGHYTDTQYF.

The rearrangement links TRBV5-1 to TRBJ1-1; 9 bases map to TRBD1. There are 14 residues in the CDR3. The V gene end was trimmed by 4 bases and the J gene end by 10 bases; junction bases not matched to a gene: 11. The V gene's germline CDR1 is SGHRS and CDR2 YFSETQ. CDR3 in amino acids: CASSTVPGQGRAFF. The CDR3 DNA reads as TGCGCCAGCAGCACCGTCCCGGGACAGGGAAGAGCTTTCTTT.

V is TRBV11-3 and J is TRBJ2-1; TRBD2 matches at 11 bases. CDR3 length: 18 amino acids. V shed 5 bases, J shed 7 bases, and the junction held 16 bases outside the gene matches. Germline assignment: CDR1 SGHNT and CDR2 YENEEA. The CDR3 bases are TGTGCCAGCAGCCCTCCACTAGCGGGAGAGGTCGCGAGGAATGAGCAGTTCTTC. Translated, it gives CASSPPLAGEVARNEQFF.

The CDR3 DNA reads as TGTGCCAGCAGCCCTGGGGGCCCTTACGAGCAGTACTTC. It encodes CASSPGGPYEQYF. J is TRBJ2-7 and V is TRBV7-9; a weak D match, TRBD1 (6 bases). Trimming took off 5 bases at V and 4 bases at J, with 12 bases between the two ends. In germline, CDR1 is SEHNR, CDR2 FQNEAQ (reference sequence). The CDR3 is 13 residues long. The whole variable domain, remainder taken from reference TRBV7-9 and TRBJ2-7, is DTGVSQNPRHKITKRGQNVTFRCDPISEHNRLYWYRQTLGQGPEFLTYFQNEAQLEKSRLLSDRFSAERPKGSFSTLEIQRTEQGDSAMYLCASSPGGPYEQYFGPGTRLTVT.

The V gene is TRBV7-3, the J gene TRBJ2-5; TRBD2 is a possible D gene (6 bases). The CDR3 runs to 13 residues. CDR1 and CDR2 from the germline V gene are SGHTA and FQGTGA. V gave up 2 bases and J gave up 4 bases, with 8 bases separating them. CDR3 protein: CASSLGRGETQYF. The CDR3 coding sequence is TGTGCCAGCAGCTTAGGGCGGGGAGAGACCCAGTACTTC. Combining the CDR3 with reference TRBV7-3 and TRBJ2-5 gives the whole variable domain GAGVSQTPSNKVTEKGKYVELRCDPISGHTALYWYRQSLGQGPEFLIYFQGTGAADDSGLPNDRFFAVRPEGSVSTLKIQRTERGDSAVYLCASSLGRGETQYFGPGTRLLVL.